This section outlines one T cell receptor (beta chain) sequence together with its context. These data originate in a study of T-cell reconstitution after alpha-beta-depleted transplantation in children. The CDR3 runs 12 residues. Trimming took 4 bases from V and 8 from J, leaving 9 bases between them. Germline CDR1 is MNHNY and CDR2 is SVGAGI (reference sequence). TCRbeta library construction was performed incorporating unique molecular identifiers. TCRdb re-derived calls from the PCR reads in MiXCR, one entry per CDR3 protein. The repertoire holds about half a million distinct CDR3 sequences, with about an eighth as singletons.

This sequence originates from a human donor who donated a stem cell graft to a child with combined immunodeficiency. The V call is TRBV6-6, the J call TRBJ2-1; D uncertain. Sequences were derived from PBMCs from the stem cell graft donor, sampled from the stem cell graft. This CDR3 reads CASSFIVDEQFF. Here the CDR3 DNA reads TGTGCCAGCAGTTTTATTGTCGATGAGCAGTTCTTC.